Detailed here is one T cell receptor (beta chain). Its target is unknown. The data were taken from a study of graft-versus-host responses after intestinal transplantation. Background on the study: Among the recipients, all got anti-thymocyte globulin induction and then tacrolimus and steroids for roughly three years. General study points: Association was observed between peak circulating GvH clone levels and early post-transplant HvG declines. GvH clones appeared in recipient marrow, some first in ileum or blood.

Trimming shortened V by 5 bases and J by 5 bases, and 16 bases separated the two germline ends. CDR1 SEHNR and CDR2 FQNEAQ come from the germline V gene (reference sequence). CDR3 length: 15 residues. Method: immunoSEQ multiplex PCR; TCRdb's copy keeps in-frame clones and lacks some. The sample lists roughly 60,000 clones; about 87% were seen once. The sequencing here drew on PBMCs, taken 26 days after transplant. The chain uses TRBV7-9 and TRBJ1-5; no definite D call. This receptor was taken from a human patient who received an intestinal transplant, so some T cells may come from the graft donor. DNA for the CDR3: TGTGCCAGCAGCCTATCTAGGACTAAGGATCAGCCCCAGCATTTT. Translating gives CASSLSRTKDQPQHF.